This TCR beta chain was obtained from a study of identical twins. Germline CDR1 is DFQATT and CDR2 is SNEGSKA (reference sequence). The CDR3 totals 14 residues. Trimming shortened V by 0 bases and J by 1 base, and 10 bases separated the two germline ends. Among all donors, each was a healthy Caucasian. Study results and limitations: Recombination models fit unrelated individuals' TCR alpha sharing but underestimated twins'.

TCRdb redid the calling of the 5' RACE reads with MiXCR, one entry per CDR3 protein. The data hold roughly 290,000 distinct CDR3 sequences, with more than 8% observed a single time. Many counts were recorded for this clonotype. Its antigen remains unknown. The sample was also linked to a second study, of yellow fever vaccine responses in identical twins.

The TCR was taken from a woman aged 18 to 35 in good health. The rearrangement links TRBV20-1 to TRBJ2-7; D is perhaps TRBD2 (5 bases). Source material: CD8+ T cells sorted from blood. The CDR3 region has the DNA TGCAGTGCTAGAGAAGCGGACCGTTCCTACGAGCAGTACTTC. Its protein is CSAREADRSYEQYF.